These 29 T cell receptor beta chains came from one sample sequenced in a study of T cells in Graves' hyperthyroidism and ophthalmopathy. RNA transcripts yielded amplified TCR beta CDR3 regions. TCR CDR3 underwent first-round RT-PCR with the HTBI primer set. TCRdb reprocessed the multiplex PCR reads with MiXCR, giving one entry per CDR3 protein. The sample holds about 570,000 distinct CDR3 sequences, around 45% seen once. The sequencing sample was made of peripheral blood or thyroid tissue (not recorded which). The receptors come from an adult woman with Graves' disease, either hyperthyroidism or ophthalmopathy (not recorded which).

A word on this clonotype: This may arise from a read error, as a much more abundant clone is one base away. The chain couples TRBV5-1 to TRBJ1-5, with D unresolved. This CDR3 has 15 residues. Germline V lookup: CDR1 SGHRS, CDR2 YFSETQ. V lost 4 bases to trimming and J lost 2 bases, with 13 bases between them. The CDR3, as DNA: TGCGCCAGCAGCCGCGAGGGTATCGGCAATCAGCCCCAGCATTTT. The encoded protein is CASSREGIGNQPQHF.

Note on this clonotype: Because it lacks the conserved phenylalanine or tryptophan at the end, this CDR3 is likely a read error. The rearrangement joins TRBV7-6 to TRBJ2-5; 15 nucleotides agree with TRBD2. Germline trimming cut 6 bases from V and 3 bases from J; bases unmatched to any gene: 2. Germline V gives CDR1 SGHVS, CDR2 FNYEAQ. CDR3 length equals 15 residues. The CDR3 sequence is CASSWTSGREETQYL. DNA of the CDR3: TGTGCCAGCAGTTGGACTAGCGGGAGGGAAGAGACCCAGTACCTC.

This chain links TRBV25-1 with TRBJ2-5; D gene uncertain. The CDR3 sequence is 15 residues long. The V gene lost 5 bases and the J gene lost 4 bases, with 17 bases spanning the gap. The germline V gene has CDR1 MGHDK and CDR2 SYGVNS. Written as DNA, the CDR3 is TGTGCCAGCAGTTCAATCCCAGGTTTTGGAGAGACCCAGTACTTC. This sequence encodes CASSSIPGFGETQYF.

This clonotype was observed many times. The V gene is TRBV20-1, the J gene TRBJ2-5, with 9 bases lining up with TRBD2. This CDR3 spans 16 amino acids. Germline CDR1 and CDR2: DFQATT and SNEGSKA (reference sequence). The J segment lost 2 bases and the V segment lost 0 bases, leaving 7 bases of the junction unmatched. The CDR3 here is CSARDVGGRAQETQYF. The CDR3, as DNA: TGCAGTGCTAGAGATGTGGGCGGGAGGGCTCAAGAGACCCAGTACTTC.

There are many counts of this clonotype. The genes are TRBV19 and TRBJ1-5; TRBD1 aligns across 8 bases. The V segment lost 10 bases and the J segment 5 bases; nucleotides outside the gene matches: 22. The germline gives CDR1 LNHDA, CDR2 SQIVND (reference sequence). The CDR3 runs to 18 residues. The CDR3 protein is CATTYPGTGTLSDQPQHF. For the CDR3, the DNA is TGTGCCACCACGTACCCCGGGACAGGCACCCTCTCCGATCAGCCCCAGCATTTT.

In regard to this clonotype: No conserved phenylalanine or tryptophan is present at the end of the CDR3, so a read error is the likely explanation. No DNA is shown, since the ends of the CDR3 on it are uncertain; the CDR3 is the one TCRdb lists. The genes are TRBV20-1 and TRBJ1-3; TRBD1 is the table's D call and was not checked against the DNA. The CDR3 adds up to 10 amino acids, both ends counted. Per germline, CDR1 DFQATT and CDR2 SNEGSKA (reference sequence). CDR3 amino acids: CSARDQGTNT.

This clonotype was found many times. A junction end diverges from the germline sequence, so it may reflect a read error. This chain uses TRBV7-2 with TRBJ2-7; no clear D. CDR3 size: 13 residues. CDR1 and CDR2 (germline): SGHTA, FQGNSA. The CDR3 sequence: CASSSSPSYEQYF. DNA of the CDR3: TGCGCCAGCAGCTCATCTCCCTCCTACGAGCAGTACTTC.

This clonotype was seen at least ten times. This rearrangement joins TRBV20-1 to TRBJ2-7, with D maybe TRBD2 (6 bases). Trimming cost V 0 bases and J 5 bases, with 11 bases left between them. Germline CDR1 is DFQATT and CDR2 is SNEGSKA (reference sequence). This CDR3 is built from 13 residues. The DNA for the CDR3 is TGCAGTGCTAGAGATTCGACTAGTCACGAGCAGTACTTC. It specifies CSARDSTSHEQYF.

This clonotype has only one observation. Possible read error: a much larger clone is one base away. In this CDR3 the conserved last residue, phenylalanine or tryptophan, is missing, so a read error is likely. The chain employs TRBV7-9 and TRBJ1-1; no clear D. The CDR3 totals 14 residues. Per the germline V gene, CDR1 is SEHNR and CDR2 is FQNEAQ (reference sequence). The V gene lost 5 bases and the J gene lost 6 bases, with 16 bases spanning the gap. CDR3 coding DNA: TGTGCCAGCAGCCAACCAAACCGAAGGGCTGAAGCTTTCCTT. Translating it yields CASSQPNRRAEAFL.

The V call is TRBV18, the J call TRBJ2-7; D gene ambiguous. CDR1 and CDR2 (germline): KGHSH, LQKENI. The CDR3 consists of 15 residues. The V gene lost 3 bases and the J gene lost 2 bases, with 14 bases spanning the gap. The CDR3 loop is CASSPLSAQTYEQYF. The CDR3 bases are TGTGCCAGCTCACCGCTATCGGCACAGACCTACGAGCAGTACTTC.

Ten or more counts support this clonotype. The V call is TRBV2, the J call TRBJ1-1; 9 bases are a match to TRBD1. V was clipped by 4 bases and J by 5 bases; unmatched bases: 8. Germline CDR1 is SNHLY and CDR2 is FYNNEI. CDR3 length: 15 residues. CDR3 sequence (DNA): TGTGCCAGCAGTGGGCCACAGGGGGCCGGGACTGAAGCTTTCTTT. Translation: CASSGPQGAGTEAFF. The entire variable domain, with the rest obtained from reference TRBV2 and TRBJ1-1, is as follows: EPEVTQTPSHQVTQMGQEVILRCVPISNHLYFYWYRQILGQKVEFLVSFYNNEISEKSEIFDDQFSVERPDGSNFTLKIRSTKLEDSAMYFCASSGPQGAGTEAFFGQGTRLTVV.

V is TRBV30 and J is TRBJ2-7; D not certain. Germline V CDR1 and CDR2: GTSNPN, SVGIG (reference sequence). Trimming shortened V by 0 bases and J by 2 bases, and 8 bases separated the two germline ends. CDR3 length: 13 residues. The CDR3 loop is CAWSVNTAYEQYF. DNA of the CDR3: TGTGCCTGGAGTGTTAACACGGCCTACGAGCAGTACTTC.

The CDR3: CASRIPGTISYEQYF. The CDR3 bases are TGTGCCAGCAGAATCCCCGGGACTATTTCTTACGAGCAGTACTTC. This chain uses TRBV6-2 or TRBV6-3 with TRBJ2-7; 7 nucleotides agree with TRBD2. The CDR3 extends over 15 amino acids. Germline V gene sequence: CDR1 MNHEY, CDR2 SVGEGT. After removal of 6 bases from V and 4 bases from J, the junction contained 12 bases not matched to a gene.

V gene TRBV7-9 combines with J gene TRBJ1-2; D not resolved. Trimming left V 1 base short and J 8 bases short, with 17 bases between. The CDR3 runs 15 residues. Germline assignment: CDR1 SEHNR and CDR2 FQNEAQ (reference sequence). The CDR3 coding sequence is TGTGCCAGCAGCTTAGGAGGCGGGGTCTTAGGAGGCTACACCTTC. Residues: CASSLGGGVLGGYTF.

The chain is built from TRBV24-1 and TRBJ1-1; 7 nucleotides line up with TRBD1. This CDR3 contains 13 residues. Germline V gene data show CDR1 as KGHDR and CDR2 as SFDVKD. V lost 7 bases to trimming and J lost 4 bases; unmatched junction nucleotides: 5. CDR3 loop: CATRGGGRTEAFF. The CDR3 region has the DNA TGTGCCACCAGGGGAGGGGGCCGCACTGAAGCTTTCTTT.

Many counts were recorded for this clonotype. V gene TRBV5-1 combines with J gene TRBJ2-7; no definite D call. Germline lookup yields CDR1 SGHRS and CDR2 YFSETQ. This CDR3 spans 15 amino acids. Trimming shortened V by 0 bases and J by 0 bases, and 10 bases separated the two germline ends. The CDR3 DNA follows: TGCGCCAGCAGCTTGGAACCATTTGGCTCCTACGAGCAGTACTTC. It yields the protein CASSLEPFGSYEQYF.

The CDR3 reads CVTSQVWGRLSYEQYF. For the CDR3, the DNA is TGTGTCACCAGCCAAGTATGGGGGAGGCTCTCCTACGAGCAGTACTTC. This chain connects TRBV7-2 to TRBJ2-7; D is perhaps TRBD2 (6 bases). This CDR3 contains 16 residues. Germline lookup yields CDR1 SGHTA and CDR2 FQGNSA.

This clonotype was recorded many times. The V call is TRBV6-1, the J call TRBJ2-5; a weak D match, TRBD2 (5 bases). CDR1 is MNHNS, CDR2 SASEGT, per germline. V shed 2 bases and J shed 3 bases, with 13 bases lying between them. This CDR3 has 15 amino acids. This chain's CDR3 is CASSESGWPKETQYF. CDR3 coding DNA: TGTGCCAGCAGTGAATCGGGGTGGCCTAAAGAGACCCAGTACTTC.

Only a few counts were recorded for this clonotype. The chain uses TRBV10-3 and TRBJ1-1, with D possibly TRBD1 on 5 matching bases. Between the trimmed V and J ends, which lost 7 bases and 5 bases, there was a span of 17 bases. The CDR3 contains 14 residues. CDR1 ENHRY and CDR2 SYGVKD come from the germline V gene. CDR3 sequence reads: CAITLDGGETEAFF. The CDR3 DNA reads TGTGCCATCACCCTGGACGGGGGTGAGACTGAAGCTTTCTTT.

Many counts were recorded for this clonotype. CDR3 sequence reads: CSVRPINTGELFF. CDR3 sequence (DNA): TGCAGCGTGCGGCCCATTAACACCGGGGAGCTGTTTTTT. The chain carries TRBV29-1 and TRBJ2-2; D remains unclear. V dropped 6 bases and J dropped 2 bases, with 10 bases sitting between them. Germline V gives CDR1 SQVTM, CDR2 ANQGSEA. CDR3 length equals 13 residues.

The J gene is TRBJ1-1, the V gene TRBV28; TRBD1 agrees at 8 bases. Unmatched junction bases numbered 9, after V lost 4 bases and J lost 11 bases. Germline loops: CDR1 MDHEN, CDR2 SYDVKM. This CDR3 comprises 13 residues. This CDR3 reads CASSSSGGLRAFF. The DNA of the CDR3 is TGTGCCAGCAGTTCTTCAGGGGGCTTGAGGGCTTTCTTT.

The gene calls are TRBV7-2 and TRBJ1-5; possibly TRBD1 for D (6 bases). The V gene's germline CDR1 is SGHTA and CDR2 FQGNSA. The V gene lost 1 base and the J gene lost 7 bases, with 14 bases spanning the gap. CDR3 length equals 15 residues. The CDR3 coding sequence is TGTGCCAGCAGCTTAGAGGCGGGGGGCGGCCAGCCCCAGCATTTT. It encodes CASSLEAGGGQPQHF.

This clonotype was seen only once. CDR3 DNA sequence: TGTGCCAGCAGCGCTGAGCCGACAGGACACACTGAAGCTTTCTTT. This translates into CASSAEPTGHTEAFF. The V gene is TRBV9, the J gene TRBJ1-1; the D gene is possibly TRBD1 (6 bases). The CDR3 is 15 amino acids. Trimming shortened V by 3 bases and J by 3 bases, and 15 bases separated the two germline ends. Germline-derived CDR1 and CDR2 are SGDLS and YYNGEE. Looking up the rest from reference TRBV9 and TRBJ1-1 gives the full variable domain: DSGVTQTPKHLITATGQRVTLRCSPRSGDLSVYWYQQSLDQGLQFLIQYYNGEERAKGNILERFSAQQFPDLHSELNLSSLELGDSALYFCASSAEPTGHTEAFFGQGTRLTVV.

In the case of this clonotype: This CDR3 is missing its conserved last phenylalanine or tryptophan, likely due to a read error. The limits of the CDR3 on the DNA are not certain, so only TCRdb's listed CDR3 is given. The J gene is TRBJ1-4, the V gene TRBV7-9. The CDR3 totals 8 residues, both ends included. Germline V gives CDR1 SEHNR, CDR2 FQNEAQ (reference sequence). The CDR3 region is CASSPLPV.

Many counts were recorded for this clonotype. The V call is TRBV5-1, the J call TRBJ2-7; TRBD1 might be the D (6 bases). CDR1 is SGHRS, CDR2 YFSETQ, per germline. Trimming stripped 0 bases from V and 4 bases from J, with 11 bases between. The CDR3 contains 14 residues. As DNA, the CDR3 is TGCGCCAGCAGCTTGGACAGGGTCCGTTACGAGCAGTACTTC. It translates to CASSLDRVRYEQYF.

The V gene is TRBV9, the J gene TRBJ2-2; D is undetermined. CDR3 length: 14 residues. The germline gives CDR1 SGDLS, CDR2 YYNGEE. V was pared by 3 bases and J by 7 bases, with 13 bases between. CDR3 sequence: CASSAPGLYGELFF. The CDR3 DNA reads TGTGCCAGCAGCGCCCCCGGGCTATACGGGGAGCTGTTTTTT.

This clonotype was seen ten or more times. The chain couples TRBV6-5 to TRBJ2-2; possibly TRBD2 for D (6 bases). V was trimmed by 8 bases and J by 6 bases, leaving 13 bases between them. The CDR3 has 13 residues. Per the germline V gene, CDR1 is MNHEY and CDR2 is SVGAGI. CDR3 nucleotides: TGTGCCAGCGGCCGACTAGTCTCCGGGGAGCTGTTTTTT. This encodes CASGRLVSGELFF.

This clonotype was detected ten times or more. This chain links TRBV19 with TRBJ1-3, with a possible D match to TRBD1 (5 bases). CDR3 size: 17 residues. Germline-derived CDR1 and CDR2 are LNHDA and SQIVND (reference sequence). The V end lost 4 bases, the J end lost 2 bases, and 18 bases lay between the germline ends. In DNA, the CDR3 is TGTGCCAGTAGTAACCGGGTACAGGCTGGAGCTGGAAACACCATATATTTT. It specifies CASSNRVQAGAGNTIYF.

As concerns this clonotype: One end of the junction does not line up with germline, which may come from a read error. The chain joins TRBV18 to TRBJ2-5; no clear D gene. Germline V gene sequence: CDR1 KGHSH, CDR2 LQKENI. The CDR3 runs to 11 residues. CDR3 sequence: CASSPGEAQYF. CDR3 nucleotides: TGTGCCAGCTCACCAGGAGAGGCCCAGTACTTC.